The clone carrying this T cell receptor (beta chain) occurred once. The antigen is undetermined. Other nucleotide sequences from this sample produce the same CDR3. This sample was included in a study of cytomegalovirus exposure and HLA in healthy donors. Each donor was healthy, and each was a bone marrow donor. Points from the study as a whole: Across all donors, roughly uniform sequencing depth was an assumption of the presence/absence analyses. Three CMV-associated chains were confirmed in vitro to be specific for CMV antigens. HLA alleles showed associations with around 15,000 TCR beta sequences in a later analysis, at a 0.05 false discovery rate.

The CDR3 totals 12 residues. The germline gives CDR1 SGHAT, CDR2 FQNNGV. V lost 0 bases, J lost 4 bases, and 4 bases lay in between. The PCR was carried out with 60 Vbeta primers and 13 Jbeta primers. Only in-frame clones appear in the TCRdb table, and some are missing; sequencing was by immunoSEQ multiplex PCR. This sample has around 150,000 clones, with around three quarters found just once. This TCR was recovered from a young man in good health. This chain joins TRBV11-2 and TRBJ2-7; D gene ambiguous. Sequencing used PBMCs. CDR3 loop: CASSLDSYEQYF. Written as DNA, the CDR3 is TGTGCCAGCAGCTTAGATAGTTACGAGCAGTACTTC.